Below are 10 T cell receptor beta chains sequenced from a single sample in a study of molecular identifiers for immune sequencing clone quantification. From the PCR reads, TCRdb called clonotypes with MiXCR, one entry per CDR3 protein. The data contain about 8,300 distinct CDR3 sequences, 30% to 40% of them singletons. The sample comprised naive CD8+ T cells from blood, with Jurkat cell RNA spiked in. The subset: FACS-sorted CD8+CD4-CCR7+CD45RA+ naive T cells. These receptors all come from a human donor in good health. Some libraries in this study had Jurkat cell RNA spiked in.

This rearrangement joins TRBV27 to TRBJ2-6, with D unclear. This CDR3 contains 14 residues. V shed 0 bases and J shed 1 base, with 1 base lying between them. From germline, CDR1 is MNHEY and CDR2 SMNVEV (reference sequence). This CDR3 reads CASSLSSGANVLTF. DNA for the CDR3: TGTGCCAGCAGTTTATCGTCTGGGGCCAACGTCCTGACTTTC.

The rearrangement links TRBV10-2 to TRBJ2-7; D is ambiguous. Trimming cost V 0 bases and J 4 bases, with 4 bases left between them. Germline V gene lookup returns CDR1 WSHSY and CDR2 SAAADI. The CDR3 covers 12 residues. CDR3 nucleotide sequence: TGCGCCAGCAGTGAGTCGAGGTACGAGCAGTACTTC. As protein: CASSESRYEQYF.

This clonotype was found a few times. V usage is TRBV27 and J usage is TRBJ2-7; no definite D call. The CDR3 contains 14 residues. Germline CDR1 MNHEY, CDR2 SMNVEV (reference sequence). V lost 3 bases, J lost 7 bases, and 16 bases lay in between. The CDR3 DNA is TGTGCCAGCAGTTTTGGTTTGGGCGCCTTGGAGCAGTACTTC. Encoded protein: CASSFGLGALEQYF.

This clonotype has more than one count but fewer than ten. The CDR3 region is CASSQDPGRSTDTQYF. As DNA, the CDR3 is TGCGCCAGCAGCCAAGATCCGGGACGAAGCACAGATACGCAGTATTTT. This rearrangement joins TRBV4-1 to TRBJ2-3; possibly TRBD1 or TRBD2 for D (5 bases each). The CDR3 is 16 residues long. Trimming cost V 0 bases and J 0 bases, with 10 bases left between them. CDR1 is MGHRA and CDR2 is YSYEKL in the germline V gene.

This clonotype is termed medium-sized (0.01 to 0.1%). This sequence joins TRBV7-8 and TRBJ2-7; D not resolved. Trimming removed 5 bases from V and 5 bases from J, with 16 bases in between. This CDR3 region has 14 residues. In germline, CDR1 is SGHVS, CDR2 FQNEAQ. The CDR3 reads CASSPTGRTDEQYF. CDR3 DNA sequence: TGTGCCAGCAGCCCTACTGGCCGAACCGACGAGCAGTACTTC.

The V call is TRBV2, the J call TRBJ2-4, with D hard to call. This CDR3 spans 8 amino acids. The V gene lost 0 bases and the J gene lost 16 bases, with 1 base spanning the gap. Germline V gene lookup returns CDR1 SNHLY and CDR2 FYNNEI. CDR3 amino acids: CASSEAYF. CDR3 coding DNA: TGTGCCAGCAGTGAAGCCTACTTC.

This clonotype was seen only a few times. The V call is TRBV5-6, the J call TRBJ2-7, with 9 bases that match TRBD1. Germline lookup yields CDR1 SGHDT and CDR2 YYEEEE. J was trimmed by 5 bases and V by 0 bases; bases with no gene match: 3. The length of the CDR3 is 14 residues. CDR3 sequence: CASSLGTGANEQYF. The DNA for the CDR3 is TGTGCCAGCAGCTTGGGGACAGGGGCCAACGAGCAGTACTTC.

V and J are TRBV7-3 and TRBJ2-1; 11 bases map to TRBD2. Germline CDR1 reads SGHTA; CDR2 reads FQGTGA. CDR3 length: 17 amino acids. The J segment lost 8 bases and the V segment lost 2 bases, leaving 11 bases of the junction unmatched. Here the CDR3 reads CASSLGTPSGRFDEQFF. DNA of the CDR3: TGTGCCAGCAGCTTAGGAACCCCTAGCGGGAGGTTTGATGAGCAGTTCTTC.

The chain links TRBV5-6 to TRBJ2-1; 14 positions match TRBD2. This CDR3 has 16 amino acids. The germline V gene has CDR1 SGHDT and CDR2 YYEEEE. Trimming cost V 0 bases and J 10 bases; bases outside gene matches: 6. This chain's CDR3 is CASSLAGLAGVGEQFF. The CDR3 DNA reads as TGTGCCAGCAGCTTGGCGGGACTAGCGGGAGTTGGCGAGCAGTTCTTC. Filled out from reference TRBV5-6 and TRBJ2-1, the complete variable domain reads DAGVTQSPTHLIKTRGQQVTLRCSPKSGHDTVSWYQQALGQGPQFIFQYYEEEERQRGNFPDRFSGHQFPNYSSELNVNALLLGDSALYLCASSLAGLAGVGEQFFGPGTRLTVL.

This clonotype showed up just a few times. Written as DNA, the CDR3 is TGTGCCAGCAGCCTCAGCAATGAGCAGTTCTTC. Residues: CASSLSNEQFF. The V and J genes are TRBV7-8 and TRBJ2-1; no clear D. In germline, CDR1 is SGHVS, CDR2 FQNEAQ. The V end was cut by 5 bases, the J end by 6 bases, with 5 bases between. The CDR3 length is 11 residues.